This TCR beta chain was obtained from a study of T cells after yellow fever vaccination. Template switching by 5'RACE produced TCR cDNA, adding a universal primer site and UMIs. TCRdb redid the calling of the 5' RACE reads with MiXCR, one entry per CDR3 protein. This table holds some 500,000 distinct CDR3 sequences, roughly 14% found once. This clonotype was counted between two and nine times. Germline CDR1 is MNHEY and CDR2 is SVGEGT. With 2 bases removed from V and 10 bases from J, the gap between germline ends came to 15 bases. The CDR3 contains 14 residues. This specimen consisted of PBMCs, obtained on the day of the yellow fever booster vaccination. V is TRBV6-2 or TRBV6-3 and J is TRBJ2-1; possible D gene TRBD2, 6 bases. This TCR was sampled from a man aged 30 to 45 who received the YFV17D yellow fever vaccine. CDR3 DNA: TGTGCCAGCAGTTACACGGGACTGATATGGGAGCAGTTCTTC. This sequence encodes CASSYTGLIWEQFF.